Below, one T cell receptor (beta chain) is given with its context. This entry is derived from a study of shared clonotypes between healthy human individuals. Germline loops: CDR1 MDHEN, CDR2 SYDVKM. The CDR3 length is 15 residues. V lost 7 bases, J lost 1 base, and 7 bases stayed unmatched. TCRdb's table, derived via immunoSEQ multiplex PCR, lists solely in-frame clones and lacks some. Of just under 95,000 clones detected, 68% appear once; the ten largest clones hold approximately 55%. The material sequenced was memory CD8+ T cells sorted from blood. Subset in this sample: CD45RO+ cells pooled with CCR7-negative TemRA cells. The origin of this receptor is a young man in good health. The chain joins TRBV28 to TRBJ2-1, with TRBD1 matching 7 bases. The CDR3 spells CASTIATGSYNEQFF. CDR3 nucleotides: TGTGCCAGCACCATCGCGACAGGGTCCTACAATGAGCAGTTCTTC. Based on the CDR3 plus reference TRBV28 and TRBJ2-1, the full variable domain is DVKVTQSSRYLVKRTGEKVFLECVQDMDHENMFWYRQDPGLGLRLIYFSYDVKMKEKGDIPEGYSVSREKKERFSLILESASTNQTSMYLCASTIATGSYNEQFFGPGTRLTVL.